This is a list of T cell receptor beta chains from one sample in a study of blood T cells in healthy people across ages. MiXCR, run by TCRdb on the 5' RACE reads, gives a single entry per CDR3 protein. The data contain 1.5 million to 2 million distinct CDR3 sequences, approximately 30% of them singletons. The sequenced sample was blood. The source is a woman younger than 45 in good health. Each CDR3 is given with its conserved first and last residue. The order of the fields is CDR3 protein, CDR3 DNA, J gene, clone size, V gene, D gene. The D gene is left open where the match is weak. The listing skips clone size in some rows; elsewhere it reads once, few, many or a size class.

cdr3_aa: CSARDSIANEQFF; cdr3_nt: TGCAGTGCTAGAGACTCAATAGCAAATGAGCAGTTCTTC; j_call: TRBJ2-1; clone_size: NA; v_call: TRBV20-1; d_call: NA
cdr3_aa: CSARVAGAQSSYNEQFF; cdr3_nt: TGCAGTGCTAGAGTTGCGGGGGCCCAGAGCTCCTACAATGAGCAGTTCTTC; j_call: TRBJ2-1; clone_size: many; v_call: TRBV20-1; d_call: NA
cdr3_aa: CASSVVAASTDTQYF; cdr3_nt: TGTGCCAGCAGCGTAGTGGCGGCAAGCACAGATACGCAGTATTTT; j_call: TRBJ2-3; clone_size: NA; v_call: TRBV9; d_call: NA
cdr3_aa: CASSLAPTALRGDEQFF; cdr3_nt: TGTGCCAGCAGCTTAGCCCCCACAGCCCTCCGAGGGGATGAGCAGTTCTTC; j_call: TRBJ2-1; clone_size: NA; v_call: TRBV7-6; d_call: NA
cdr3_aa: CASRPDSYNEQFF; cdr3_nt: TGTGCCAGCAGACCAGACTCCTACAATGAGCAGTTCTTC; j_call: TRBJ2-1; clone_size: many; v_call: TRBV27; d_call: NA
cdr3_aa: CSAGDNQPQHF; cdr3_nt: TGCAGTGCCGGGGACAACCAGCCCCAGCATTTT; j_call: TRBJ1-5; clone_size: NA; v_call: TRBV20-1; d_call: NA
cdr3_aa: CASSSERLTGSPLHF; cdr3_nt: TGTGCCAGCTCGTCAGAGCGCCTGACTGGTTCACCCCTCCACTTT; j_call: TRBJ1-6; clone_size: NA; v_call: TRBV6-5; d_call: NA
cdr3_aa: CASSENPGTSEADTQYF; cdr3_nt: TGTGCCAGCAGCGAAAATCCCGGGACTAGCGAAGCCGATACGCAGTATTTT; j_call: TRBJ2-3; clone_size: NA; v_call: TRBV9; d_call: TRBD2
cdr3_aa: CASSRRGPSGREVNIQYF; cdr3_nt: TGTGCCAGTAGTCGCCGCGGGCCTAGCGGGAGGGAGGTAAACATTCAGTACTTC; j_call: TRBJ2-4; clone_size: NA; v_call: TRBV19; d_call: TRBD2
cdr3_aa: CASSLPEVSNQPQHF; cdr3_nt: TGTGCCAGCAGTTTACCGGAGGTCAGCAATCAGCCCCAGCATTTT; j_call: TRBJ1-5; clone_size: NA; v_call: TRBV28; d_call: NA
cdr3_aa: CASSDSGYEQYF; cdr3_nt: TGTGCCAGCAGTGATAGCGGATACGAGCAGTACTTC; j_call: TRBJ2-7; clone_size: many; v_call: TRBV27; d_call: NA
cdr3_aa: CASSRQGSRETQYF; cdr3_nt: TGTGCCAGCAGTAGACAGGGATCCCGAGAGACCCAGTACTTC; j_call: TRBJ2-5; clone_size: NA; v_call: TRBV6-2/TRBV6-3; d_call: TRBD1
cdr3_aa: CASSRVPGGNTEAFF; cdr3_nt: TGCGCCAGCAGCAGAGTTCCAGGGGGGAACACTGAAGCTTTCTTT; j_call: TRBJ1-1; clone_size: NA; v_call: TRBV5-1; d_call: TRBD1
cdr3_aa: CASRSTIWRHYVEQYF; cdr3_nt: TGTGCCAGCAGATCAACGATCTGGAGACACTACGTGGAGCAGTACTTC; j_call: TRBJ2-7; clone_size: few; v_call: TRBV7-3; d_call: NA
cdr3_aa: CASSVQSNTEAFF; cdr3_nt: TGTGCCAGCAGTGTGCAATCGAACACTGAAGCTTTCTTT; j_call: TRBJ1-1; clone_size: NA; v_call: TRBV6-4; d_call: NA
cdr3_aa: CASSIEHGYTF; cdr3_nt: TGTGCCAGTAGTATTGAACATGGCTACACCTTC; j_call: TRBJ1-2; clone_size: NA; v_call: TRBV19; d_call: NA
cdr3_aa: CASSYISSGYNEQFF; cdr3_nt: TGTGCCAGCAGCTATATCTCTAGCGGATACAATGAGCAGTTCTTC; j_call: TRBJ2-1; clone_size: few; v_call: TRBV5-6; d_call: TRBD2
cdr3_aa: CASSEGRGPYGYTF; cdr3_nt: TGTGCCAGCAGCGAGGGCAGGGGACCCTATGGCTACACCTTC; j_call: TRBJ1-2; clone_size: many; v_call: TRBV9; d_call: NA
cdr3_aa: CASSLVGSFVEQYF; cdr3_nt: TGTGCCAGCAGCTTAGTAGGTAGCTTCGTAGAGCAGTACTTC; j_call: TRBJ2-7; clone_size: few; v_call: TRBV11-2; d_call: NA
cdr3_aa: CASSVDMDTYEQYF; cdr3_nt: TGTGCCAGCAGTGTGGACATGGACACCTACGAGCAGTACTTC; j_call: TRBJ2-7; clone_size: NA; v_call: TRBV2; d_call: NA
cdr3_aa: CASSLTGDDEKLFF; cdr3_nt: TGCGCCAGCAGCCTTACAGGGGACGATGAAAAACTGTTTTTT; j_call: TRBJ1-4; clone_size: few; v_call: TRBV5-1; d_call: TRBD1
cdr3_aa: CAISDRVYEQYF; cdr3_nt: TGTGCCATCAGTGACAGGGTCTACGAGCAGTACTTC; j_call: TRBJ2-7; clone_size: many; v_call: TRBV28; d_call: TRBD1
cdr3_aa: CASTEGNEQFF; cdr3_nt: TGCGCCAGCACCGAAGGGAATGAGCAGTTCTTC; j_call: TRBJ2-1; clone_size: NA; v_call: TRBV5-1; d_call: NA
cdr3_aa: CASSQARDTTYEQYF; cdr3_nt: TGCGCCAGCAGCCAGGCCCGGGACACGACCTACGAGCAGTACTTC; j_call: TRBJ2-7; clone_size: many; v_call: TRBV4-1; d_call: NA
cdr3_aa: CASSQDAKVNQPQHF; cdr3_nt: TGTGCCAGCAGCCAAGACGCTAAAGTTAATCAGCCCCAGCATTTT; j_call: TRBJ1-5; clone_size: NA; v_call: TRBV14; d_call: NA
cdr3_aa: CASSLGQDGKTQYF; cdr3_nt: TGTGCCAGCAGCCTCGGACAGGATGGGAAGACCCAGTACTTC; j_call: TRBJ2-5; clone_size: many; v_call: TRBV6-5; d_call: TRBD1
cdr3_aa: CASGDRTGDGTDTQYF; cdr3_nt: TGTGCCAGCGGAGACCGGACAGGGGATGGGACAGATACGCAGTATTTT; j_call: TRBJ2-3; clone_size: NA; v_call: TRBV9; d_call: TRBD1
cdr3_aa: CSAVRTDLYEQYF; cdr3_nt: TGCAGTGCGGTACGGACCGATCTCTACGAGCAGTACTTC; j_call: TRBJ2-7; clone_size: many; v_call: TRBV20-1; d_call: NA
cdr3_aa: CASSQGRGANVLTF; cdr3_nt: TGTGCCAGCTCCCAGGGGAGGGGGGCCAACGTCCTGACTTTC; j_call: TRBJ2-6; clone_size: NA; v_call: TRBV18; d_call: NA
cdr3_aa: CSVEDRDRGREQYF; cdr3_nt: TGCAGCGTTGAAGATCGGGACAGGGGGCGGGAGCAGTACTTC; j_call: TRBJ2-7; clone_size: many; v_call: TRBV29-1; d_call: TRBD1
cdr3_aa: CASSDWVVNYGYTF; cdr3_nt: TGTGCCAGCAGTGATTGGGTCGTAAACTATGGCTACACCTTC; j_call: TRBJ1-2; clone_size: NA; v_call: TRBV6-1; d_call: NA
cdr3_aa: CASSLEGGRTQYF; cdr3_nt: TGCGCCAGCAGCTTGGAAGGGGGCCGTACGCAGTATTTT; j_call: TRBJ2-3; clone_size: few; v_call: TRBV5-1; d_call: TRBD1